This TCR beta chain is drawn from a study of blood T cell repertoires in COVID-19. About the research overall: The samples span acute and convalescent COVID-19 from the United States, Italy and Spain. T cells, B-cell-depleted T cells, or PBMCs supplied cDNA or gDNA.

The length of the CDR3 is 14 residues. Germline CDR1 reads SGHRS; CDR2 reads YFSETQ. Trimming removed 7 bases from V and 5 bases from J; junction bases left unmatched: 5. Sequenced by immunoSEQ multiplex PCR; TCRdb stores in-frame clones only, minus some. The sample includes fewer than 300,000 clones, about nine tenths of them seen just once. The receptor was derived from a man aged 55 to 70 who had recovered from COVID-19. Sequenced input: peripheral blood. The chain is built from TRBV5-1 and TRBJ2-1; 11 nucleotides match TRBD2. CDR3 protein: CASQLAGANNEQFF. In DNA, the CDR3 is TGCGCCAGCCAACTAGCGGGGGCTAACAATGAGCAGTTCTTC.